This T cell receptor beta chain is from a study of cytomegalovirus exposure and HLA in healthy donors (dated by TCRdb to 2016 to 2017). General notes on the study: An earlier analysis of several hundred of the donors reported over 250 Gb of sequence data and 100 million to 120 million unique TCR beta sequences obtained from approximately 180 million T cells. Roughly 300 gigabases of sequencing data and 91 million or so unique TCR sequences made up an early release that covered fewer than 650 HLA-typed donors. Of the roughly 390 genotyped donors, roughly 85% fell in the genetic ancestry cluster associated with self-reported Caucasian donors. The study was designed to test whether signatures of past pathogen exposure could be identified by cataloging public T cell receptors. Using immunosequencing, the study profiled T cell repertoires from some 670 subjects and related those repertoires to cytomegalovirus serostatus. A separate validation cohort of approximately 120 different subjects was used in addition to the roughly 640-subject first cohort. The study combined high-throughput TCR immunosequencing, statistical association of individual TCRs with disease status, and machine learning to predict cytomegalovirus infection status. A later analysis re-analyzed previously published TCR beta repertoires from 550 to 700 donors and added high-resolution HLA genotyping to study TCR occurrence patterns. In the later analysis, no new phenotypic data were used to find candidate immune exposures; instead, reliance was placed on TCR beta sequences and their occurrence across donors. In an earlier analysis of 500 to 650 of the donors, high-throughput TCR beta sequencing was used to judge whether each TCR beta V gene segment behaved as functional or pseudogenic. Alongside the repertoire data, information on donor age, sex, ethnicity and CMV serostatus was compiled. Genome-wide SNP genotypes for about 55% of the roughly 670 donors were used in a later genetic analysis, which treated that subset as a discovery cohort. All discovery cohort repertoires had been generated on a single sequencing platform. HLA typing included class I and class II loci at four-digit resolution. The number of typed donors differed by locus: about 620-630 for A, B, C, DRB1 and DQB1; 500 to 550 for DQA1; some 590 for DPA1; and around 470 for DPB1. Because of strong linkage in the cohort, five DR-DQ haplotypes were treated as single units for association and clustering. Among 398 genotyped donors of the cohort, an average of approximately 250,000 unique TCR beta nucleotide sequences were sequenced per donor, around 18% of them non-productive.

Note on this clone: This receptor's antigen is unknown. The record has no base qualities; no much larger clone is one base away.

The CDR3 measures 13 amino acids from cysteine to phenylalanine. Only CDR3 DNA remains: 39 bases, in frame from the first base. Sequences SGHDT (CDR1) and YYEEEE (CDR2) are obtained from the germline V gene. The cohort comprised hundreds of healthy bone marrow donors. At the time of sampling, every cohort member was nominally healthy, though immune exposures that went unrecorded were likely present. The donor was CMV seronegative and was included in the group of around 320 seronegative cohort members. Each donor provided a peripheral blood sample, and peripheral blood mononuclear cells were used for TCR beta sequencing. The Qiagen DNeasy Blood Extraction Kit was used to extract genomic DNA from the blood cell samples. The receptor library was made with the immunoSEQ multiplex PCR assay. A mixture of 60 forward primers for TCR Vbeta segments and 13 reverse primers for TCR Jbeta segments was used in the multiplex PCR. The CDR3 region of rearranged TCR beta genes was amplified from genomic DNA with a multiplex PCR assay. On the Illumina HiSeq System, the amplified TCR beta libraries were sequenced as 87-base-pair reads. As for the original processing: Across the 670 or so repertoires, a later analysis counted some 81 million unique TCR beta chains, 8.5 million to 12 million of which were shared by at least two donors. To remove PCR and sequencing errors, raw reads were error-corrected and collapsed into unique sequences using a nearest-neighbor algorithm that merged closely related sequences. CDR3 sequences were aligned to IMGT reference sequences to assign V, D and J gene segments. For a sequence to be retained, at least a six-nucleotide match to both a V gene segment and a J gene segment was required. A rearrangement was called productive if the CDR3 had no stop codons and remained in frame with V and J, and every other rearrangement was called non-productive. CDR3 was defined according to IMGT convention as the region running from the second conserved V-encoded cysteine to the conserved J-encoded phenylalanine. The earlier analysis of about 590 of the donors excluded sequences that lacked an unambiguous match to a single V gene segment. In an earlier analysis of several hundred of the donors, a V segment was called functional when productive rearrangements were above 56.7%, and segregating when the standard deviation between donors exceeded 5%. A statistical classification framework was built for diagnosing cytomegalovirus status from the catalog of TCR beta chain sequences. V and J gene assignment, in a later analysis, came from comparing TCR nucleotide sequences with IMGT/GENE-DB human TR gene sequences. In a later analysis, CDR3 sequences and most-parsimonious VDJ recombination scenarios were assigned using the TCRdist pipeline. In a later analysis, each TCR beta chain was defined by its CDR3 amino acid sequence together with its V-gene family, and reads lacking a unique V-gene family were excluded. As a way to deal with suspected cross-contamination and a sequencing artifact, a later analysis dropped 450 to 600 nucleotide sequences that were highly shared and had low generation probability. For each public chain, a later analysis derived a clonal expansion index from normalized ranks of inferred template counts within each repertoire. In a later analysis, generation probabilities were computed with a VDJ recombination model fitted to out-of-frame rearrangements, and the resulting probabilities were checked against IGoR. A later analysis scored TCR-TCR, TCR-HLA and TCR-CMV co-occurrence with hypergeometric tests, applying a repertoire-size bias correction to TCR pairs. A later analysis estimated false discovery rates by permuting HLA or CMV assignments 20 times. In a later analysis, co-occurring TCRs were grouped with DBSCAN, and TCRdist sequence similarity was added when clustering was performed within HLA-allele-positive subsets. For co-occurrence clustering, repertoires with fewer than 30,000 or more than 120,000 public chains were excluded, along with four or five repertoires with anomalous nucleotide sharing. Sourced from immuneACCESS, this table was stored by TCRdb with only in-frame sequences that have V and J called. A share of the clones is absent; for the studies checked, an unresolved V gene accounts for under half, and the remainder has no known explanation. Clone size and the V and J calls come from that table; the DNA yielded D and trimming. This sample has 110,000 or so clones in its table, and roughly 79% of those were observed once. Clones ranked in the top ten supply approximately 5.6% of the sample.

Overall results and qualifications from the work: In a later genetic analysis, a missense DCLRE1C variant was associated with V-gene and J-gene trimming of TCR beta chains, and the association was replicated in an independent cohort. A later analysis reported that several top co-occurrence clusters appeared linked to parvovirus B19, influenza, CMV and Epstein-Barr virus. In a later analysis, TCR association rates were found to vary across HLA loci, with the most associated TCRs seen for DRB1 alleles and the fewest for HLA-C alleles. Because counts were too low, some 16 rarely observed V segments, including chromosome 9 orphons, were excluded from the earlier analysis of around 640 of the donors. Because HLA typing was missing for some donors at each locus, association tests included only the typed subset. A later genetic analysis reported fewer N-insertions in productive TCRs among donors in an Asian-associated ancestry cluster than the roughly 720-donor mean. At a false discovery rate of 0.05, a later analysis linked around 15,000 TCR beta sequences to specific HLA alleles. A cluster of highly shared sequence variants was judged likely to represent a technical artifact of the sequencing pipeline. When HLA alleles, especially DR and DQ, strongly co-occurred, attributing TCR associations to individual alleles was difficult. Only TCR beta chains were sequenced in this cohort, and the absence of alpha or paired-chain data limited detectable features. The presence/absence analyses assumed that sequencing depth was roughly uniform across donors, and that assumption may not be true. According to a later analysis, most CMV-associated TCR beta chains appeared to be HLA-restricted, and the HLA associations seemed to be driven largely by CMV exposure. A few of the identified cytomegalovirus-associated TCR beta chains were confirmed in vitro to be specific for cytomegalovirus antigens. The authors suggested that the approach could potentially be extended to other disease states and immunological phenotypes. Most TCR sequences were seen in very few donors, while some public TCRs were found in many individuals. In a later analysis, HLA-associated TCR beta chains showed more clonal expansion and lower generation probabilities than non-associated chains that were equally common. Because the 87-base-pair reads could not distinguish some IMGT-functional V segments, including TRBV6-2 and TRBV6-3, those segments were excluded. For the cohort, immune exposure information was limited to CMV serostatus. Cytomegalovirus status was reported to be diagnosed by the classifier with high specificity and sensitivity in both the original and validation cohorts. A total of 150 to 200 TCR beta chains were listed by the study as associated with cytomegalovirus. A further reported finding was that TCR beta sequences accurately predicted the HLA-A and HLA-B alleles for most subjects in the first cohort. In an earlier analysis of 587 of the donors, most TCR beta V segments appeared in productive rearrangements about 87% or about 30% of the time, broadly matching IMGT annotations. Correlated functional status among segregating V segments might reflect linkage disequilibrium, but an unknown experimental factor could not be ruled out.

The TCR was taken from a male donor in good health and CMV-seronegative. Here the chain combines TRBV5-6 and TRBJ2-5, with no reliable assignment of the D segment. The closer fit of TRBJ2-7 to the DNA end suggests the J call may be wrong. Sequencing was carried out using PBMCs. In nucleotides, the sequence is TGTGCCAGCAGCTTCGGTACAGCCTACGAGCAGTACTTC. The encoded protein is CASSFGTAYEQYF.